This T cell receptor (beta chain) emerged from a study of PD-1 blockade in mismatch repair-deficient tumors. Study-level background: Patients had approximately 13 mismatch repair-deficient cancer types and were previously treated and progressing.

Assay used: immunoSEQ multiplex PCR; TCRdb lists only in-frame clones, some missing. The data show approximately 60,000 clones, with about nine tenths seen just once and 14% held by the top ten. The V gene lost 3 bases and the J gene lost 0 bases, with 12 bases spanning the gap. This CDR3 comprises 16 residues. Germline CDR1 KGHSH, CDR2 LQKENI. On this clone: Its target is unknown.

Overall study results and limits: Tumor-resident clones, often undetectable pretreatment in blood, expanded then contracted after pembrolizumab.

TCRs were sequenced from a few patients responding to pembrolizumab. The clonotype originates from an adult with mismatch repair-deficient cancer. The material was peripheral blood, obtained 52 weeks after starting pembrolizumab. The rearrangement joins TRBV18 to TRBJ1-5; D is ambiguous. The CDR3 spells CASSPRGPPSNQPQHF. CDR3 nucleotides: TGTGCCAGCTCACCGCGAGGGCCCCCTAGCAATCAGCCCCAGCATTTT.